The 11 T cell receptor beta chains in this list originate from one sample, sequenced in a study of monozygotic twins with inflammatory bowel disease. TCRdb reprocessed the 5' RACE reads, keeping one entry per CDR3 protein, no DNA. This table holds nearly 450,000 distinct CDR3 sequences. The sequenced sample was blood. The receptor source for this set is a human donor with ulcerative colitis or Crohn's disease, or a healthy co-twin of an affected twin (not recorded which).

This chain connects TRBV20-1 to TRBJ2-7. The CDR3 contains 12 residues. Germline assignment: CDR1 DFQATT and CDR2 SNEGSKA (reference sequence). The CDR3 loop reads CSTPYGSYEQYF.

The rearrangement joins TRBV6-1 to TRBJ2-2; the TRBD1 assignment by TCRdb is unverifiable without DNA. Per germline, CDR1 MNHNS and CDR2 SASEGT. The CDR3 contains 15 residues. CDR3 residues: CASIQGIDRTGELFF.

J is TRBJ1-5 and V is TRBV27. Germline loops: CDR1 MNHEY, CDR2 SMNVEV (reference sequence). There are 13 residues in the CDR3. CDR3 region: CASSLGSQQPQHF.

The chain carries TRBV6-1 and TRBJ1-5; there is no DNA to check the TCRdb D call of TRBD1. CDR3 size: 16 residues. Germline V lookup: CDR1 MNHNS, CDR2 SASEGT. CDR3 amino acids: CASIWDRDYGNQPQHF.

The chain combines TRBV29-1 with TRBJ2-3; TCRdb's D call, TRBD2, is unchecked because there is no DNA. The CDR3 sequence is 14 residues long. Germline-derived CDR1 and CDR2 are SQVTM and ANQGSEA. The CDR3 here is CSVDGLADTDTQYF.

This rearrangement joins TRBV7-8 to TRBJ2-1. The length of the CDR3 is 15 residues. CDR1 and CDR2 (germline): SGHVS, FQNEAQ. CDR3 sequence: CASSLDAVSYNEQFF.

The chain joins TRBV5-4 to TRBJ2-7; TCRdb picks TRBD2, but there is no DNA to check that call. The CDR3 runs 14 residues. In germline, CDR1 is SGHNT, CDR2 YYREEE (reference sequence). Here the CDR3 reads CASSPDLAGGEQYF.

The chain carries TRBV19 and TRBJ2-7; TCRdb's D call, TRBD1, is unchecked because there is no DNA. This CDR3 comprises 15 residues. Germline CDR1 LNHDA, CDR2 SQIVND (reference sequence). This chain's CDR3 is CASTMTGDGPYEQYF. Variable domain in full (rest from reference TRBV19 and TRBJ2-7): DGGITQSPKYLFRKEGQNVTLSCEQNLNHDAMYWYRQDPGQGLRLIYYSQIVNDFQKGDIAEGYSVSREKKESFPLTVTSAQKNPTAFYLCASTMTGDGPYEQYFGPGTRLTVT.

The CDR3 sequence: CASSSTRRDEAFF. The gene calls are TRBV12-3 or TRBV12-4 and TRBJ1-1. This CDR3 is built from 13 residues.

This chain's CDR3 is CASTREGWSEQYF. The V and J genes are TRBV5-5 and TRBJ2-7; TCRdb's D gene call, TRBD1, goes unchecked for lack of DNA. This CDR3 contains 13 residues. The germline V gene has CDR1 SGHKS and CDR2 YYEKEE (reference sequence).

Here the CDR3 reads CATSKWTGDTDTQYF. The chain carries TRBV15 and TRBJ2-3; no DNA is available, so the TRBD1 call from TCRdb remains unchecked. The germline CDR1 and CDR2 sequences are LNHNV and YYDKDF (reference sequence). The CDR3 loop spans 15 amino acids.